This passage covers 15 T cell receptor beta chains from one sample sequenced in a study of blood T cell repertoires in COVID-19. Clones were read by immunoSEQ multiplex PCR, and TCRdb kept only the in-frame ones, dropping some. The table lists about 120,000 clones, around 78% of them singletons. Sequenced input: peripheral blood. These receptors originate from a man aged 25-45 years with acute or convalescent COVID-19.

This chain links TRBV3-1 (or the pseudogene TRBV3-2) with TRBJ1-2; D ambiguous. The CDR3 sequence is 16 residues long. The germline V gene encodes CDR1 LGHDT and CDR2 YNNKEL (reference sequence). Between the trimmed V and J ends, which lost 0 bases and 4 bases, there was a span of 15 bases. The CDR3 DNA is TGTGCCAGCAGCCAAGAGTCAGGAAGATTACGCTATGGCTACACCTTC. Translation gives CASSQESGRLRYGYTF.

A single count supports this clone. This chain connects TRBV29-1 to TRBJ1-5; possible D gene TRBD1, 6 bases. CDR3 length: 14 amino acids. V shed 4 bases and J shed 4 bases, with 14 bases lying between them. CDR1 and CDR2 (germline): SQVTM, ANQGSEA. The chain's CDR3 is CSVVEGGENQPQHF. In DNA, the CDR3 is TGCAGCGTTGTAGAGGGGGGGGAGAATCAGCCCCAGCATTTT.

The chain is built from TRBV5-1 and TRBJ2-2; D ambiguous. Deletions cut 3 bases from V and 7 bases from J, with 16 bases between. The CDR3 spans 15 residues. Looked up from germline, CDR1 is SGHRS and CDR2 is YFSETQ. The CDR3 sequence: CASSSFLQTGGELFF. Written as DNA, the CDR3 is TGCGCCAGCAGCTCCTTTCTTCAGACTGGCGGGGAGCTGTTTTTT.

There are a few counts of this clone. The V gene is TRBV5-8, the J gene TRBJ1-5; 8 bases are shared with TRBD1. V dropped 9 bases and J dropped 0; count of bases not matched to a gene: 2. The CDR3 is 13 amino acids. In germline, CDR1 is SGHTS, CDR2 YDEGEE. The chain's CDR3 is CATTGASNQPQHF. The CDR3 nucleotides are TGTGCCACGACAGGGGCTAGCAATCAGCCCCAGCATTTT.

The rearrangement joins TRBV30 to TRBJ1-6; D is perhaps TRBD1 (6 bases). The CDR3 runs to 14 residues. From germline, CDR1 is GTSNPN and CDR2 SVGIG (reference sequence). Trimming cost V 2 bases and J 7 bases, with 12 bases left between them. CDR3 residues: CAWSTTGRNSPLHF. In DNA, the CDR3 is TGTGCCTGGAGTACAACAGGGCGGAATTCACCCCTCCACTTT. The full variable domain, rest sourced from reference TRBV30 and TRBJ1-6, is SQTIHQWPATLVQPVGSPLSLECTVEGTSNPNLYWYRQAAGRGLQLLFYSVGIGQISSEVPQNLSASRPQDRQFILSSKKLLLSDSGFYLCAWSTTGRNSPLHFGNGTRLTVT.

The genes are TRBV30 and TRBJ2-5; 10 bases are shared with TRBD1. Unmatched junction bases numbered 11, after V lost 0 bases and J lost 4 bases. The V gene's germline CDR1 is GTSNPN and CDR2 SVGIG (reference sequence). The CDR3 has 17 amino acids. CDR3 residues: CAWSVTGQGRQIETQYF. The CDR3 DNA sequence: TGTGCCTGGAGTGTAACGGGACAGGGGCGGCAAATAGAGACCCAGTACTTC. The full variable domain, completed using reference TRBV30 and TRBJ2-5, is SQTIHQWPATLVQPVGSPLSLECTVEGTSNPNLYWYRQAAGRGLQLLFYSVGIGQISSEVPQNLSASRPQDRQFILSSKKLLLSDSGFYLCAWSVTGQGRQIETQYFGPGTRLLVL.

The V gene is TRBV25-1, the J gene TRBJ2-3; 10 bases are shared with TRBD2. This CDR3 comprises 15 residues. Per germline, CDR1 MGHDK and CDR2 SYGVNS. Germline trimming cut 3 bases from V and 4 bases from J; bases unmatched to any gene: 4. The CDR3 DNA reads as TGTGCCAGCAGTGACAGCGGGGGGGCCGCAGATACGCAGTATTTT. Protein: CASSDSGGAADTQYF. The entire variable domain, with the rest obtained from reference TRBV25-1 and TRBJ2-3, is as follows: EADIYQTPRYLVIGTGKKITLECSQTMGHDKMYWYQQDPGMELHLIHYSYGVNSTEKGDLSSESTVSRIRTEHFPLTLESARPSHTSQYLCASSDSGGAADTQYFGPGTRLTVL.

The CDR3 sequence is CASSLEYRNYGYTF. CDR3 coding DNA: TGCGCCAGCAGCTTGGAGTACAGGAACTATGGCTACACCTTC. This chain connects TRBV5-1 to TRBJ1-2; a weak D match, TRBD1 (5 bases). Germline values: CDR1 SGHRS, CDR2 YFSETQ. V was trimmed by 0 bases and J by 2 bases, leaving 8 bases between them. CDR3 length: 14 amino acids.

The V gene is TRBV30, the J gene TRBJ2-1, with 8 nucleotides matching TRBD2. From germline, CDR1 is GTSNPN and CDR2 SVGIG (reference sequence). CDR3 size: 14 residues. Trimming removed 5 bases from V and 0 bases from J; junction bases left unmatched: 3. CDR3 region: CAWGSGGSYNEQFF. CDR3 nucleotide sequence: TGTGCCTGGGGGAGCGGGGGCTCCTACAATGAGCAGTTCTTC.

The chain's CDR3 is CASSYVLAPYNEQFF. The CDR3 nucleotides are TGTGCCAGCAGTTACGTTCTAGCGCCTTACAATGAGCAGTTCTTC. This chain uses TRBV6-5 with TRBJ2-1, with a weak D call TRBD2 (6 bases). Trimming removed 2 bases at V and 4 bases at J, with 12 bases between. CDR3 size: 15 residues. In germline, CDR1 is MNHEY, CDR2 SVGAGI.

This sequence joins TRBV9 and TRBJ1-3; weak D call: TRBD1 (6 bases). Germline lookup yields CDR1 SGDLS and CDR2 YYNGEE. The CDR3 is 17 residues long. The ends were cut back, 6 bases at V and 0 bases at J, with 19 bases in the middle. The CDR3 is CASNPGQSLRSGNTIYF. The CDR3 DNA is TGTGCCAGCAACCCTGGACAGTCCCTTCGCTCTGGAAACACCATATATTTT. Variable domain in full (rest from reference TRBV9 and TRBJ1-3): DSGVTQTPKHLITATGQRVTLRCSPRSGDLSVYWYQQSLDQGLQFLIQYYNGEERAKGNILERFSAQQFPDLHSELNLSSLELGDSALYFCASNPGQSLRSGNTIYFGEGSWLTVV.

The gene calls are TRBV2 and TRBJ1-4, with D hard to call. Germline-derived CDR1 and CDR2 are SNHLY and FYNNEI. CDR3 length: 14 amino acids. V lost 0 bases to trimming and J lost 8 bases, with 10 bases between them. For the CDR3, the DNA is TGTGCCAGCAGTGAAGCGCCGGTGTCGGAAAAACTGTTTTTT. Translating it yields CASSEAPVSEKLFF.

The gene calls are TRBV5-4 and TRBJ2-1, with D maybe TRBD2 (6 bases). The V end lost 4 bases, the J end lost 3 bases, and 17 bases lay between the germline ends. The CDR3 has 16 amino acids. The germline gives CDR1 SGHNT, CDR2 YYREEE (reference sequence). The CDR3 sequence: CASSPRDSGLYNEQFF. CDR3 bases: TGTGCCAGCAGCCCTCGGGATAGCGGACTCTACAATGAGCAGTTCTTC.

This chain uses TRBV24-1 with TRBJ2-3, with 12 bases fitting TRBD2. This CDR3 comprises 15 residues. Trimming removed 5 bases from V and 1 base from J; junction bases left unmatched: 0. Germline lookup yields CDR1 KGHDR and CDR2 SFDVKD. The CDR3 DNA sequence: TGTGCCACCAGTGCTAGCGGGGGGGGCACAGATACGCAGTATTTT. Amino acid sequence: CATSASGGGTDTQYF.

The J gene is TRBJ2-1, the V gene TRBV11-3; 13 bases are a match to TRBD2. There are 16 residues in the CDR3. Germline V gene lookup returns CDR1 SGHNT and CDR2 YENEEA. The ends lost 4 bases at V and 5 bases at J; junction bases unmatched: 5. The CDR3 DNA sequence: TGTGCCAGCAGCTCAACCGGGACTAGCGGGGACAATGAGCAGTTCTTC. Its protein product is CASSSTGTSGDNEQFF.